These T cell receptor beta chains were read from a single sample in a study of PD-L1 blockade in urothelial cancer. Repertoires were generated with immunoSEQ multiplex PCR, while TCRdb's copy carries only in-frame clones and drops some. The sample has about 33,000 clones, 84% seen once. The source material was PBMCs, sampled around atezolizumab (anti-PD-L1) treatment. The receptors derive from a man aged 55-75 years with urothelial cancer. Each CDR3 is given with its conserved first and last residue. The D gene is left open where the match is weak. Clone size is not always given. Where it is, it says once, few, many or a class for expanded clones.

CDR3 DNA: TGTGCCAGCTCACCTCGCAGGGGATTCGAAACTGAAGCTTTCTTT
CDR3 protein: CASSPRRGFETEAFF
J gene: TRBJ1-1
clone size: -
CDR3 length: 15
D gene: -
V gene: TRBV18

CDR3 DNA: TGTGCCAGCAGCTCGAAGAGGATGGGTTTGGGACAGGGCCACAATCAGCCCCAGCATTTT
CDR3 protein: CASSSKRMGLGQGHNQPQHF
J gene: TRBJ1-5
clone size: -
CDR3 length: 20
D gene: -
V gene: TRBV21-1

CDR3 DNA: TGTGCCAGTAGGACAGGCATAGAGAACACTGAAGCTTTCTTT
CDR3 protein: CASRTGIENTEAFF
J gene: TRBJ1-1
clone size: -
CDR3 length: 14
D gene: -
V gene: TRBV19

CDR3 DNA: TGTGCCAGCAGCTTATCCGTACCAGCGTCCCACTCGAACACCGGGGAGCTGTTTTTT
CDR3 protein: CASSLSVPASHSNTGELFF
J gene: TRBJ2-2
clone size: -
CDR3 length: 19
D gene: -
V gene: TRBV7-2

CDR3 DNA: TGTGCCAGCAGCTGGGACAGGGCAATAAGGTACACTGAAGCTTTCTTT
CDR3 protein: CASSWDRAIRYTEAFF
J gene: TRBJ1-1
clone size: few
CDR3 length: 16
D gene: TRBD1
V gene: TRBV7-2

CDR3 DNA: TGTGCCAGCAGCTCAGGACTAGCGGGAGGTGATTCAGATACGCAGTATTTT
CDR3 protein: CASSSGLAGGDSDTQYF
J gene: TRBJ2-3
clone size: once
CDR3 length: 17
D gene: TRBD2
V gene: TRBV7-3

CDR3 DNA: TGTGCCAGTAGTTATGGCAATCAGCCCCAGCATTTT
CDR3 protein: CASSYGNQPQHF
J gene: TRBJ1-5
clone size: few
CDR3 length: 12
D gene: -
V gene: TRBV19

CDR3 DNA: TGCGCCAGCAGCTTGACAGGCAGCTCCTACGAGCAGTACTTC
CDR3 protein: CASSLTGSSYEQYF
J gene: TRBJ2-7
clone size: -
CDR3 length: 14
D gene: -
V gene: TRBV5-1

CDR3 DNA: TGTGCCAGCCCCCCGGGAGGGACAACAGCCTACGAGCAGTACTTC
CDR3 protein: CASPPGGTTAYEQYF
J gene: TRBJ2-7
clone size: -
CDR3 length: 15
D gene: TRBD2
V gene: TRBV28

CDR3 DNA: TGTGCTAGTGGTTTTCCCCCGGGGGGCTACACCTTC
CDR3 protein: CASGFPPGGYTF
J gene: TRBJ1-2
clone size: -
CDR3 length: 12
D gene: -
V gene: TRBV12-5

CDR3 DNA: TGTGCCATCCGACCAGCGGGAGGGTACAATGAGCAGTTCTTC
CDR3 protein: CAIRPAGGYNEQFF
J gene: TRBJ2-1
clone size: -
CDR3 length: 14
D gene: TRBD2
V gene: TRBV10-3

CDR3 DNA: TGTGCCAGCAGCTTGGTATCTGGGGGGGCAAACTACGAGCAGTACTTC
CDR3 protein: CASSLVSGGANYEQYF
J gene: TRBJ2-7
clone size: -
CDR3 length: 16
D gene: -
V gene: TRBV5-8

CDR3 DNA: TGTGCCAGTAGTCTCCCAGGGACAGGGAACTATGGCTACACCTTC
CDR3 protein: CASSLPGTGNYGYTF
J gene: TRBJ1-2
clone size: -
CDR3 length: 15
D gene: TRBD1
V gene: TRBV19

CDR3 DNA: TGTGCCAGCAGCTTAGGGCAGGGCCCCCCGGATACGCAGTATTTT
CDR3 protein: CASSLGQGPPDTQYF
J gene: TRBJ2-3
clone size: -
CDR3 length: 15
D gene: -
V gene: TRBV11-3

CDR3 DNA: TGTGCCAGCAGCTTAGCCCTAGCGGATCAAGAGACCCAGTACTTC
CDR3 protein: CASSLALADQETQYF
J gene: TRBJ2-5
clone size: once
CDR3 length: 15
D gene: TRBD2
V gene: TRBV11-2

CDR3 DNA: TGCGCCAGCAGCCGAAGTAGGGGGGGCGGAGGAGAGACCCAGTACTTC
CDR3 protein: CASSRSRGGGGETQYF
J gene: TRBJ2-5
clone size: -
CDR3 length: 16
D gene: -
V gene: TRBV4-3

CDR3 DNA: TGTGCCAGCAGTTCTCCGCTCAGACTAGCGGGAGACACAGATACGCAGTATTTT
CDR3 protein: CASSSPLRLAGDTDTQYF
J gene: TRBJ2-3
clone size: -
CDR3 length: 18
D gene: TRBD2
V gene: TRBV28

CDR3 DNA: TGCGCCAGTAAACAGGATTTTAACACTGAAGCTTTCTTT
CDR3 protein: CASKQDFNTEAFF
J gene: TRBJ1-1
clone size: few
CDR3 length: 13
D gene: -
V gene: TRBV10-1

CDR3 DNA: TGTGCCAGCAGCGTAGACCCGCGGGGGAAGAACACTGAAGCTTTCTTT
CDR3 protein: CASSVDPRGKNTEAFF
J gene: TRBJ1-1
clone size: -
CDR3 length: 16
D gene: -
V gene: TRBV9

CDR3 DNA: TGTGCCAGCAGTGGGACTAGCGGGAACACCGGGGAGCTGTTTTTT
CDR3 protein: CASSGTSGNTGELFF
J gene: TRBJ2-2
clone size: once
CDR3 length: 15
D gene: TRBD2
V gene: TRBV6-5

CDR3 DNA: TGCGCCAGCAGCCCAGAGAGGATTTCCTACGAGCAGTACTTC
CDR3 protein: CASSPERISYEQYF
J gene: TRBJ2-7
clone size: once
CDR3 length: 14
D gene: -
V gene: TRBV5-1

CDR3 DNA: TGTGCCAGCGGTTTAATCGGGACAGGGAATTCACCCCTCCACTTT
CDR3 protein: CASGLIGTGNSPLHF
J gene: TRBJ1-6
clone size: few
CDR3 length: 15
D gene: TRBD1
V gene: TRBV6-5

CDR3 DNA: TGTGCCAGCAGCCAAGGGTTTTTAGGGGACTATGGCTACACCTTC
CDR3 protein: CASSQGFLGDYGYTF
J gene: TRBJ1-2
clone size: -
CDR3 length: 15
D gene: -
V gene: TRBV4-2

CDR3 DNA: TGTGCCAGCAGCTTAAACAGCGGATCCCTCCACTTT
CDR3 protein: CASSLNSGSLHF
J gene: TRBJ1-6
clone size: few
CDR3 length: 12
D gene: -
V gene: TRBV7-9

CDR3 DNA: TGCGCCAGCAGTCCAGGACTAGCGGTCCAAGAGACCCAGTACTTC
CDR3 protein: CASSPGLAVQETQYF
J gene: TRBJ2-5
clone size: once
CDR3 length: 15
D gene: TRBD2
V gene: TRBV10-1

CDR3 DNA: TGTGCCAGCACCAAAGACGGACTAGCGGGAGGGAGTAGGGCAGCGGATACGCAGTATTTT
CDR3 protein: CASTKDGLAGGSRAADTQYF
J gene: TRBJ2-3
clone size: -
CDR3 length: 20
D gene: TRBD2
V gene: TRBV9

CDR3 DNA: TGTGCCAGCAGCGCACAGGCCCAGCCTATGAATGAGCAGTTCTTC
CDR3 protein: CASSAQAQPMNEQFF
J gene: TRBJ2-1
clone size: few
CDR3 length: 15
D gene: -
V gene: TRBV9

CDR3 DNA: TGCAGCGTTGTAGGGGAGACTAGCAGGGAGACCCAGTACTTC
CDR3 protein: CSVVGETSRETQYF
J gene: TRBJ2-5
clone size: -
CDR3 length: 14
D gene: TRBD2
V gene: TRBV29-1